Presented here are 26 T cell receptor beta chains from one specimen sequenced in a study of response to subunit inactivated influenza vaccine. TCRdb analysed the RT-PCR reads with MiXCR anew, one entry per CDR3 protein. The sample contains 400,000 to 650,000 distinct CDR3 sequences, around 7.7% of which appear only once. Here the sequenced sample was PBMCs from blood, taken less than 30 months after vaccination. Receptor source: a man aged 50 to 69 who received an inactivated influenza vaccine.

This clonotype has a handful of counts. V and J are TRBV7-6 and TRBJ2-1, with 13 bases matching TRBD2. This CDR3 contains 16 residues. The ends lost 5 bases at V and 5 bases at J; junction bases unmatched: 6. Germline V gene lookup returns CDR1 SGHVS and CDR2 FNYEAQ. The CDR3 DNA reads as TGTGCCAGCAGCCCCACGGGACTAGCGGGGCACAATGAGCAGTTCTTC. Translated: CASSPTGLAGHNEQFF.

This clonotype was counted a few times. This chain links TRBV7-9 with TRBJ2-7; D uncertain. Germline CDR1 reads SEHNR; CDR2 reads FQNEAQ (reference sequence). The CDR3 runs 14 residues. Between the trimmed V and J ends, which lost 2 bases and 5 bases, there was a span of 13 bases. This CDR3 is CASSLPGRDHEQYF. The DNA of the CDR3 is TGTGCCAGCAGCTTACCCGGCCGCGACCACGAGCAGTACTTC.

This clonotype was seen a handful of times. CDR3 protein: CASSFRAPLTGGQFF. CDR3 DNA sequence: TGTGCCAGCAGCTTCCGGGCCCCCCTCACCGGGGGGCAGTTCTTC. V and J are TRBV5-8 and TRBJ2-1; a weak D match, TRBD2 (6 bases). Looked up from germline, CDR1 is SGHTS and CDR2 is YDEGEE. V shed 2 bases and J shed 12 bases, with 21 bases lying between them. The CDR3 loop spans 15 amino acids.

This clonotype was recorded many times. The chain links TRBV7-9 to TRBJ2-7; D not certain. This CDR3 region has 12 residues. CDR1 is SEHNR, CDR2 FQNEAQ, per germline (reference sequence). V lost 3 bases, J lost 1 base, and 4 bases lay in between. CDR3 region: CASSFGSYEQYF. DNA for the CDR3: TGTGCCAGCAGCTTTGGTTCCTACGAGCAGTACTTC.

This clonotype was counted at least ten times. The gene calls are TRBV20-1 and TRBJ2-5; D is ambiguous. The CDR3 consists of 10 residues. Trimming pared 6 bases from V and 5 bases from J, leaving 7 bases between. Looked up from germline, CDR1 is DFQATT and CDR2 is SNEGSKA (reference sequence). The CDR3 loop reads CSAGLETQYF. The CDR3 DNA reads TGCAGTGCGGGGTTGGAGACCCAGTACTTC.

Ten or more counts support this clonotype. This chain joins TRBV12-3 or TRBV12-4 and TRBJ1-2; D is undetermined. This CDR3 spans 12 amino acids. Trimming cost V 6 bases and J 2 bases, with 7 bases left between them. As DNA, the CDR3 is TGTGCCAGCAGAAGGGTCAACTATGGCTACACCTTC. It is translated as CASRRVNYGYTF.

The rearrangement links TRBV20-1 to TRBJ2-1; D ambiguous. The CDR3 spans 11 residues. CDR1 is DFQATT and CDR2 is SNEGSKA in the germline V gene (reference sequence). The V end lost 6 bases, the J end lost 7 bases, and 10 bases lay between the germline ends. The CDR3 here is CSAATPNEQFF. As DNA, the CDR3 is TGCAGTGCCGCCACCCCAAATGAGCAGTTCTTC.

The rearrangement uses TRBV6-5 and TRBJ1-1, with D unclear. This CDR3 is built from 12 residues. V lost 8 bases, J lost 8 bases, and 15 bases lay in between. Germline V gene lookup returns CDR1 MNHEY and CDR2 SVGAGI. CDR3 in amino acids: CASGPVAAEAFF. As DNA, the CDR3 is TGTGCCAGCGGTCCAGTGGCAGCCGAAGCTTTCTTT.

In its sample, this clonotype was seen a few times. This sequence joins TRBV24-1 and TRBJ2-3; TRBD2 matches at 11 bases. V trimming: 4 bases; J trimming: 4 bases; junction bases outside the gene matches: 6. CDR3 length equals 16 residues. The germline V gene has CDR1 KGHDR and CDR2 SFDVKD. The CDR3 spells CATSDGLAGVADTQYF. Written as DNA, the CDR3 is TGTGCCACCAGTGACGGACTAGCGGGCGTCGCAGATACGCAGTATTTT.

About this clonotype: At one of its ends the junction is not consistent with the germline gene, which may arise from a read error. The rearrangement links TRBV29-1 to TRBJ2-5, with TRBD2 identical over 12 bases. CDR1 is SQVTM and CDR2 is ANQGSEA in the germline V gene. CDR3 length equals 15 residues. In DNA form, the CDR3 reads TGCAGCGGTGAACTAGCGGGAGGCCCCCAAGAGACCCAGTACTTC. Protein: CSGELAGGPQETQYF.

V usage is TRBV12-3 or TRBV12-4 and J usage is TRBJ2-7; TRBD2 matches 7 bases. Trimming at V came to 5 bases and at J to 3 bases, leaving 10 bases not matched to a gene. CDR3 size: 15 residues. CDR3 loop: CASSRRWAGVYEQYF. The CDR3 region has the DNA TGTGCCAGCAGTCGAAGGTGGGCGGGAGTCTACGAGCAGTACTTC.

J is TRBJ2-7 and V is TRBV7-6, with 11 bases matching TRBD2. CDR3 length equals 17 residues. The germline V gene encodes CDR1 SGHVS and CDR2 FNYEAQ. V shed 0 bases, J shed 3 bases, and the junction held 7 bases outside the gene matches. Here the CDR3 reads CASSLASGRAQDYEQYF. The CDR3 nucleotides read TGTGCCAGCAGCTTAGCTAGCGGGAGGGCCCAGGACTACGAGCAGTACTTC. Together with reference TRBV7-6 and TRBJ2-7, the CDR3 gives the full variable domain: GAGVSQSPRYKVTKRGQDVALRCDPISGHVSLYWYRQALGQGPEFLTYFNYEAQQDKSGLPNDRFSAERPEGSISTLTIQRTEQRDSAMYRCASSLASGRAQDYEQYFGPGTRLTVT.

This clonotype was observed a handful of times. The CDR3 here is CASSGPGAPQHF. The DNA of the CDR3 is TGTGCCAGCAGCGGCCCCGGGGCGCCCCAGCATTTT. The V and J genes are TRBV12-3 or TRBV12-4 and TRBJ1-5; tentative D call: TRBD1 (5 bases). V lost 6 bases and J lost 9, with 12 bases in between. The CDR3 spans 12 residues.

This clonotype came up many times. The genes are TRBV7-9 and TRBJ1-2, with D unclear. CDR3 length equals 12 residues. Trimming left V 3 bases short and J 1 base short, with 3 bases between. The germline gives CDR1 SEHNR, CDR2 FQNEAQ (reference sequence). CDR3 DNA sequence: TGTGCCAGCAGCTTTAATAACTATGGCTACACCTTC. It yields the protein CASSFNNYGYTF.

This clonotype has only a few counts. The chain couples TRBV20-1 to TRBJ2-1; weak D call: TRBD2 (7 bases). Germline V gene data show CDR1 as DFQATT and CDR2 as SNEGSKA (reference sequence). Trimming left V 6 bases short and J 5 bases short, with 23 bases between. This CDR3 has 16 residues. The CDR3 nucleotides read TGCAGTGCCGCGGGAAGGGGGGGAGCACTAAACAATGAGCAGTTCTTC. The encoded protein is CSAAGRGGALNNEQFF.

This clonotype was observed a few times. The chain couples TRBV6-5 to TRBJ2-4; D is undetermined. This CDR3 is 11 amino acids long. Trimming took off 5 bases at V and 7 bases at J, with 6 bases between the two ends. The germline V gene encodes CDR1 MNHEY and CDR2 SVGAGI. The CDR3 region has the DNA TGTGCCAGCAGTGACAAGAACATTCAGTACTTC. Its protein product is CASSDKNIQYF.

In this sample, this clonotype turned up a few times. The rearrangement joins TRBV7-9 to TRBJ2-5; TRBD1 is a possible D gene (6 bases). This CDR3 is 15 amino acids long. Trimming shortened V by 5 bases and J by 2 bases, and 15 bases separated the two germline ends. CDR1 and CDR2 (germline): SEHNR, FQNEAQ (reference sequence). For the CDR3, the DNA is TGTGCCAGCAGCGCCGACGGGACAAATCAAGAGACCCAGTACTTC. Its translation: CASSADGTNQETQYF.

This clonotype was seen repeatedly, ten times or more. The gene calls are TRBV4-3 and TRBJ1-2, with a possible D match to TRBD1 (5 bases). The CDR3 consists of 14 residues. The V gene's germline CDR1 is LGHNA and CDR2 YSLEER. The V end was cut by 0 bases, the J end by 10 bases, with 15 bases between. The CDR3 DNA is TGCGCCAGCAGCCAAGATTGGGGGTCACCACTCTACACCTTC. Encoded protein: CASSQDWGSPLYTF.

This clonotype was recorded at least ten times. The gene calls are TRBV7-2 and TRBJ1-2; D is unresolved. The V gene lost 0 bases and the J gene lost 1 base, with 6 bases spanning the gap. The V gene's germline CDR1 is SGHTA and CDR2 FQGNSA. The CDR3 spans 14 residues. The CDR3 coding sequence is TGTGCCAGCAGCTTAGCGTCCTTTAACTATGGCTACACCTTC. Its protein is CASSLASFNYGYTF.

In this sample, this clonotype turned up many times. In DNA form, the CDR3 reads TGTGCCAGCAGTGAAGCAGGGGCCGCCACCTACGAGCAGTACTTC. Translation gives CASSEAGAATYEQYF. The V and J genes are TRBV6-1 and TRBJ2-7; D is perhaps TRBD1 (5 bases). The CDR3 spans 15 residues. Trimming stripped 0 bases from V and 2 bases from J, with 11 bases between. From germline, CDR1 is MNHNS and CDR2 SASEGT.

A few counts support this clonotype. The rearrangement uses TRBV28 and TRBJ1-1, with TRBD1 as a possible D gene (5 bases). The CDR3 extends over 12 amino acids. V was pared by 2 bases and J by 6 bases, with 7 bases between. In germline, CDR1 is MDHEN, CDR2 SYDVKM. CDR3 nucleotides: TGTGCCAGCAGTTTACGGGGCGCTGAAGCTTTCTTT. Residues: CASSLRGAEAFF. Drawing the rest from reference TRBV28 and TRBJ1-1, the complete variable domain is DVKVTQSSRYLVKRTGEKVFLECVQDMDHENMFWYRQDPGLGLRLIYFSYDVKMKEKGDIPEGYSVSREKKERFSLILESASTNQTSMYLCASSLRGAEAFFGQGTRLTVV.

This clonotype came up a few times. The chain uses TRBV9 and TRBJ1-2, with a tentative D call TRBD1 (5 bases). This CDR3 spans 14 amino acids. Germline V gene data show CDR1 as SGDLS and CDR2 as YYNGEE. V gave up 0 bases and J gave up 3 bases, with 9 bases separating them. CDR3 loop: CASSVGDGDYGYTF. The CDR3 bases are TGTGCCAGCAGCGTAGGGGACGGAGACTATGGCTACACCTTC. Combining the CDR3 with reference TRBV9 and TRBJ1-2 gives the whole variable domain DSGVTQTPKHLITATGQRVTLRCSPRSGDLSVYWYQQSLDQGLQFLIQYYNGEERAKGNILERFSAQQFPDLHSELNLSSLELGDSALYFCASSVGDGDYGYTFGSGTRLTVV.

The sample holds a few counts of this clonotype. The chain is built from TRBV5-1 and TRBJ2-1; possibly TRBD1 or TRBD2 for D (6 bases each). V was pared by 7 bases and J by 1 base, with 15 bases between. CDR3 size: 15 residues. Germline V gives CDR1 SGHRS, CDR2 YFSETQ. The CDR3 DNA reads TGCGCCAGCGGCAAGGGGGAGGCGTCCTACAATGAGCAGTTCTTC. Its protein is CASGKGEASYNEQFF.

Ten or more counts support this clonotype. V and J are TRBV20-1 and TRBJ1-1; unclear D gene. Looked up from germline, CDR1 is DFQATT and CDR2 is SNEGSKA (reference sequence). Trimming took 6 bases from V and 3 from J, leaving 8 bases between them. CDR3 size: 11 residues. The CDR3 DNA reads TGCAGTGCACGGGAGTACACTGAAGCTTTCTTT. Protein product: CSAREYTEAFF.

The CDR3 sequence: CASSLAGDMREQYF. CDR3 in DNA: TGTGCCAGCAGTTTAGCGGGAGACATGCGGGAGCAGTACTTC. This chain uses TRBV27 with TRBJ2-7; 7 bases map to TRBD2. V was clipped by 2 bases and J by 7 bases; unmatched bases: 8. Germline lookup yields CDR1 MNHEY and CDR2 SMNVEV (reference sequence). The CDR3 covers 14 residues.

This clonotype was picked up a small number of times. The rearrangement joins TRBV9 to TRBJ2-1; the D call may be TRBD1 or TRBD2 (5 bases each). Germline V gives CDR1 SGDLS, CDR2 YYNGEE. Trimming cost V 3 bases and J 5 bases, with 15 bases left between them. The CDR3 is 15 residues long. CDR3 coding DNA: TGTGCCAGCAGCGACTACGGGACGCCAAACAATGAGCAGTTCTTC. As protein: CASSDYGTPNNEQFF.